The 20 T cell receptor delta chains below come from one sample, sequenced in a study of Vδ1+ human thymocytes. Study outcomes and limitations: Thymic TRG and TRD repertoires appeared highly polyclonal.

No antigens are known for them. RNA was extracted from the cells and then reverse transcribed. CDR3 amplicons came from multiplex PCR with pooled V-gene forward and constant-region reverse primers. TCRdb ran CATT on the multiplex PCR reads. The repertoire holds about 75,000 delta-chain clones, with approximately 34% as singletons. Sequences were obtained from Vdelta1+ gamma-delta thymocytes from the thymus. Subset described: FACS-sorted CD3+ TCRalphabeta- TCRVdelta1+ TCRVdelta2- thymocytes. These receptors originate from a boy younger than two who had congenital heart surgery.

This clone has a single count. This rearrangement joins TRDV1 to TRDJ1; 9 nucleotides line up with TRDD3. The CDR3 extends over 18 amino acids. J was trimmed by 4 bases and V by 5 bases; bases with no gene match: 17. Germline loops: CDR1 TSWWSYY, CDR2 QGS. The CDR3 DNA is TGTGCTCTTGGGTCCGGGGGGCTGGGGGATGGGTCCGGCGATAAACTCATCTTT. This codes for CALGSGGLGDGSGDKLIF.

Regarding this clone: Within the sample, other DNA sequences also encode this same CDR3. This chain joins TRDV1 and TRDJ1; 7 bases line up with TRDD3. The germline gives CDR1 TSWWSYY, CDR2 QGS. The CDR3 spans 18 residues. After removal of 10 bases from V and 3 bases from J, the junction contained 23 bases not matched to a gene. The CDR3: CAPGCPPGGYDGPDKLIF. CDR3 bases: TGTGCTCCTGGCTGCCCCCCTGGTGGATACGACGGGCCCGATAAACTCATCTTT.

The gene calls are TRDV1 and TRDJ1; D may be TRDD3 (7 bases). This CDR3 is built from 19 residues. V lost 0 bases and J 4 bases, leaving 24 bases between the germline ends. From germline, CDR1 is TSWWSYY and CDR2 QGS. The CDR3 DNA follows: TGTGCTCTTGGGGAACTAATCCTACCTCCAGGGGGATCGGGCGATAAACTCATCTTT. Its translation: CALGELILPPGGSGDKLIF.

The chain combines TRDV1 with TRDJ1; 7 bases fit TRDD3. This CDR3 spans 23 amino acids. CDR1 is TSWWSYY and CDR2 is QGS in the germline V gene. J lost 5 bases, V lost 1 base, and 31 bases had no gene match. The CDR3 sequence is CALGEPRGFSPAYWGPPGDKLIF. The CDR3 nucleotides read TGTGCTCTTGGGGAACCCCGAGGGTTTTCCCCTGCCTACTGGGGCCCTCCGGGGGATAAACTCATCTTT.

The table lists this clone with a few counts. The chain uses TRDV1 and TRDJ1; 12 nucleotides align to TRDD3. The trim removed 3 bases at V and 3 bases at J, leaving 14 bases unmatched. The CDR3 is made up of 19 amino acids. Germline CDR1 reads TSWWSYY; CDR2 reads QGS. The CDR3 DNA sequence: TGTGCTCTTGGGGACCCCCGGGAGCCCTACTGGGGGATACCCGATAAACTCATCTTT. It encodes CALGDPREPYWGIPDKLIF.

The chain employs TRDV1 and TRDJ1; weak D call: TRDD2 (5 bases). Between the trimmed V and J ends, which lost 3 bases and 0 bases, there was a span of 29 bases. Germline V gives CDR1 TSWWSYY, CDR2 QGS. This CDR3 has 21 residues. This chain's CDR3 is CALGDYSSTFCTNPYTDKLIF. The CDR3 DNA follows: TGTGCTCTTGGGGATTATTCCTCAACGTTCTGCACTAATCCGTACACCGATAAACTCATCTTT.

Note on this clone: Just one base apart from a much larger clone, this may be a read error. The identical CDR3 is also encoded by other nucleotide sequences in the sample. The chain combines TRDV2 with TRDJ1, with D uncertain. V was shortened by 0 bases and J by 3 bases, with 10 bases between the two germline ends. CDR1 and CDR2 (germline): GEAIGNYY, EKD. The CDR3 spans 14 residues. CDR3 coding DNA: TGTGCCTGTGACACCGTGAACTATCCCGATAAACTCATCTTT. Translation: CACDTVNYPDKLIF.

Only a few counts were recorded for this clone. V usage is TRDV1 and J usage is TRDJ1; tentatively, D is TRDD3 (5 bases). This CDR3 region has 23 residues. The V end was cut by 0 bases, the J end by 5 bases, with 37 bases between. CDR1 and CDR2 (germline): TSWWSYY, QGS. CDR3 residues: CALGELTRPNVLFTETGLDKLIF. The DNA of the CDR3 is TGTGCTCTTGGGGAACTTACTCGACCAAACGTTTTGTTTACTGAGACTGGTTTGGATAAACTCATCTTT.

This clone was detected a few times. The gene calls are TRDV1 and TRDJ1, with 7 bases identical to TRDD3. The CDR3 length is 19 residues. The germline gives CDR1 TSWWSYY, CDR2 QGS. Trimming removed 1 base from V and 0 bases from J; junction bases left unmatched: 14. The CDR3 nucleotides are TGTGCTCTTGGGGAACCTTCACCCCCCTGGGGGTCCCACACCGATAAACTCATCTTT. It codes for CALGEPSPPWGSHTDKLIF.

This clone has more than one count but fewer than ten. The chain is built from TRDV1 and TRDJ1; the match to TRDD3 covers 11 bases. The CDR3 has 22 amino acids. Germline trimming cut 1 base from V and 3 bases from J; bases unmatched to any gene: 22. Germline values: CDR1 TSWWSYY, CDR2 QGS. CDR3 loop: CALGEHFLPLGDTCTGSDKLIF. The CDR3 DNA reads TGTGCTCTTGGGGAACACTTCCTTCCCCTGGGGGATACCTGTACAGGCTCCGATAAACTCATCTTT.

This clone has a handful of counts. The gene calls are TRDV1 and TRDJ2; 12 bases align to TRDD3. J was trimmed by 6 bases and V by 11 bases; bases with no gene match: 19. The CDR3 is made up of 18 amino acids. Per germline, CDR1 TSWWSYY and CDR2 QGS. The CDR3 loop reads CAAGLLRTGGYPAAQLFF. CDR3 bases: TGTGCTGCAGGACTTCTCAGAACTGGGGGATACCCGGCAGCACAACTCTTCTTT.

This chain links TRDV1 with TRDJ1, with 10 bases identical to TRDD3. Germline values: CDR1 TSWWSYY, CDR2 QGS. CDR3 size: 18 residues. Trimming cost V 2 bases and J 0 bases; bases outside gene matches: 9. CDR3 in amino acids: CALGEGGYAAAYTDKLIF. CDR3 nucleotide sequence: TGTGCTCTTGGGGAAGGGGGATACGCGGCGGCTTACACCGATAAACTCATCTTT.

Only a few counts were recorded for this clone. The genes are TRDV1 and TRDJ1, with TRDD2 as a possible D gene (5 bases). From germline, CDR1 is TSWWSYY and CDR2 QGS. The CDR3 runs 27 residues. V shed 3 bases and J shed 0 bases, with 47 bases lying between them. The CDR3 coding sequence is TGTGCTCTTGGGGACCCCATGGCTGAGTATGACCTCCCCTTCGAATTCGGACCCCACGCAGACACCGATAAACTCATCTTT. Its translation: CALGDPMAEYDLPFEFGPHADTDKLIF.

The chain uses TRDV1 and TRDJ1, with 8 bases lining up with TRDD3. V lost 0 bases to trimming and J lost 0 bases; unmatched junction nucleotides: 12. The CDR3 is 19 residues long. CDR1 and CDR2 from the germline V gene are TSWWSYY and QGS. The CDR3 here is CALGELGGIRTSYTDKLIF. The CDR3 nucleotides are TGTGCTCTTGGGGAACTCGGCGGGATACGCACCTCGTACACCGATAAACTCATCTTT.

The genes are TRDV1 and TRDJ1, with 7 bases that match TRDD2. Per germline, CDR1 TSWWSYY and CDR2 QGS. The V segment lost 0 bases and the J segment 0 bases; nucleotides outside the gene matches: 22. This CDR3 is 22 amino acids long. In DNA, the CDR3 is TGTGCTCTTGGGGAACTAGGCCTTCCTGGTAAGGAACTGCCAACCCACACCGATAAACTCATCTTT. This gives the protein CALGELGLPGKELPTHTDKLIF.

The gene calls are TRDV1 and TRDJ1, with 9 bases fitting TRDD3. J gave up 0 bases and V 5 bases, and 25 bases lay outside the gene matches. Germline CDR1 is TSWWSYY and CDR2 is QGS. The CDR3 totals 22 residues. As DNA, the CDR3 is TGTGCTCTTGGGTTATCCTTCCGTACACCCCTCTACTGGGGGACGTACACCGATAAACTCATCTTT. Its translation: CALGLSFRTPLYWGTYTDKLIF.

This clone was seen a handful of times. This chain connects TRDV1 to TRDJ1; 12 bases map to TRDD3. This CDR3 comprises 19 residues. Germline-derived CDR1 and CDR2 are TSWWSYY and QGS. The junction had 15 bases not matched to a gene; V was cut back by 0 bases and J by 7 bases. The chain's CDR3 is CALGELPASYWGILGKLIF. Written as DNA, the CDR3 is TGTGCTCTTGGGGAACTTCCTGCCTCGTACTGGGGGATACTTGGTAAACTCATCTTT.

The chain uses TRDV1 and TRDJ1; TRDD3 aligns across 12 bases. CDR3 size: 19 residues. CDR1 and CDR2 from the germline V gene are TSWWSYY and QGS. This chain's CDR3 is CAWARITPTGGYRLDKLIF. For the CDR3, the DNA is TGTGCCTGGGCTCGGATCACTCCTACTGGGGGATACAGGCTCGATAAACTCATCTTT.

This clone was recorded a few times. The V gene is TRDV1, the J gene TRDJ1, with D possibly called TRDD2 or TRDD3 (5 bases each). Germline CDR1 reads TSWWSYY; CDR2 reads QGS. CDR3 length: 20 amino acids. Trimming left V 0 bases short and J 1 base short, with 24 bases between. The CDR3 spells CALGELNSYKSDRPTDKLIF. The CDR3 DNA reads as TGTGCTCTTGGGGAACTTAACTCCTATAAGTCGGATAGGCCCACCGATAAACTCATCTTT.

The J gene is TRDJ1, the V gene TRDV1, with TRDD3 matching over 7 bases. V was pared by 0 bases and J by 1 base, with 14 bases of the junction left unmatched. CDR1 and CDR2 from the germline V gene are TSWWSYY and QGS. There are 19 residues in the CDR3. In DNA form, the CDR3 reads TGTGCTCTTGGGGAACTAGAGTCAGGGGGATTGATCCGCACCGATAAACTCATCTTT. Protein sequence: CALGELESGGLIRTDKLIF.